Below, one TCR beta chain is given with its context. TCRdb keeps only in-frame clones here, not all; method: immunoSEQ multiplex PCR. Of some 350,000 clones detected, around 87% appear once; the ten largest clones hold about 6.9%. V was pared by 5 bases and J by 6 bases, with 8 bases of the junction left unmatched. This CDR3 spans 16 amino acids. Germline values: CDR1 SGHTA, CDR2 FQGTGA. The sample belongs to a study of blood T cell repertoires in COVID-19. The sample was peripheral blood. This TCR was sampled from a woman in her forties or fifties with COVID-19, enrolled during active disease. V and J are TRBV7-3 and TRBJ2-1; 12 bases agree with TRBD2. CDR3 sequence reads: CASSPSGRALFNEQFF. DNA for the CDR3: TGTGCCAGCAGCCCTAGCGGGAGGGCCCTCTTCAATGAGCAGTTCTTC.